This T cell receptor beta chain was profiled in a study of shared clonotypes between healthy human individuals. Repertoires were generated with immunoSEQ multiplex PCR, while TCRdb's copy carries only in-frame clones and drops some. This repertoire shows roughly 660,000 clones, about 92% found once; its top ten account for more than 30%. In germline, CDR1 is LNHDA, CDR2 SQIVND (reference sequence). This CDR3 is built from 12 residues. Trimming took 7 bases from V and 2 from J, leaving 6 bases between them. This clone came up once. The source material was memory CD8+ T cells from PBMCs. The subset: CD45RO+ cells pooled with CCR7-negative TemRA cells. The genes are TRBV19 and TRBJ1-5, with D unresolved. The origin of this receptor is a man between 18 and 35 years old in good health. Some clones in this sample may be carry-over from other donors' samples. For the CDR3, the DNA is TGTGCCAGTAAAGTGGGCAATCAGCCCCAGCATTTT. It is translated as CASKVGNQPQHF. Full variable domain (rest looked up from reference TRBV19 and TRBJ1-5): DGGITQSPKYLFRKEGQNVTLSCEQNLNHDAMYWYRQDPGQGLRLIYYSQIVNDFQKGDIAEGYSVSREKKESFPLTVTSAQKNPTAFYLCASKVGNQPQHFGDGTRLSIL.